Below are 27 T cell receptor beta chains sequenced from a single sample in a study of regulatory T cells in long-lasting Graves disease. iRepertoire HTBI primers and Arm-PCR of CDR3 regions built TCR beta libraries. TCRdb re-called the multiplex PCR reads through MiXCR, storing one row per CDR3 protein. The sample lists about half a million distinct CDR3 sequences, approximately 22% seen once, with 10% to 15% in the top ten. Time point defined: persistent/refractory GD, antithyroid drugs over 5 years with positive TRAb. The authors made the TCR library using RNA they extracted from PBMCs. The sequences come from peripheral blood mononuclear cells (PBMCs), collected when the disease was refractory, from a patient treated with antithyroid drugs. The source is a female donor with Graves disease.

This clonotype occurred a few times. This CDR3 reads CASSSRGTGTNYGYTF. CDR3 coding DNA: TGTGCCAGCAGTTCTCGTGGGACAGGAACTAACTATGGCTACACCTTC. This chain joins TRBV6-5 and TRBJ1-2; 8 bases are a match to TRBD1. The germline CDR1 and CDR2 sequences are MNHEY and SVGAGI. V shed 4 bases, J shed 0 bases, and the junction held 7 bases outside the gene matches. This CDR3 region has 16 residues.

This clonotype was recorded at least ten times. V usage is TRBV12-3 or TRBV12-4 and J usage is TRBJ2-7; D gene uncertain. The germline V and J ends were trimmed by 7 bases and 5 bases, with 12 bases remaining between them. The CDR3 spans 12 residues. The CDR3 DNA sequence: TGTGCCAGCACCTTAAGAAGAGACGAGCAGTACTTC. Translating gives CASTLRRDEQYF.

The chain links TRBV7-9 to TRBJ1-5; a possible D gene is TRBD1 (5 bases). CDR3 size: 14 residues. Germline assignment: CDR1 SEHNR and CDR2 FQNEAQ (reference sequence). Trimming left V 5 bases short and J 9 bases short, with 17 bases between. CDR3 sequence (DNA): TGTGCCAGCAGCCGTATAGGGGACCTAGTGCCCCAGCATTTT. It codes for CASSRIGDLVPQHF.

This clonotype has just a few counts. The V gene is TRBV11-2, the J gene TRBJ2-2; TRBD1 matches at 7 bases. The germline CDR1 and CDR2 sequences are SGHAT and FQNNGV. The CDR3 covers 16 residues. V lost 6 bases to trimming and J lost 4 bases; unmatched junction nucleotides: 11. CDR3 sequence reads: CASRQPGQLVTGELFF. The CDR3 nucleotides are TGTGCCAGCAGGCAACCGGGACAGTTGGTCACCGGGGAGCTGTTTTTT.

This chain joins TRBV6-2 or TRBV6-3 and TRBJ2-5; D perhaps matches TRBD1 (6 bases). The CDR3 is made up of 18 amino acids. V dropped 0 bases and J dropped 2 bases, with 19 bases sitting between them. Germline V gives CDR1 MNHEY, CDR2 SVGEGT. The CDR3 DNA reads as TGTGCCAGCAGTTACTCGAGACCAATCCGGACAGATCAAGAGACCCAGTACTTC. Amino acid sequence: CASSYSRPIRTDQETQYF.

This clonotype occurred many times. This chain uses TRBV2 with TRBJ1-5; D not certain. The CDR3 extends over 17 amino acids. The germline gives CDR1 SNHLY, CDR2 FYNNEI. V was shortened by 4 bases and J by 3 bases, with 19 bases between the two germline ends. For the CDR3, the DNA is TGTGCCAGCAGTGGAGAGGGAGCTCTCTTATCCAATCAGCCCCAGCATTTT. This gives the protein CASSGEGALLSNQPQHF.

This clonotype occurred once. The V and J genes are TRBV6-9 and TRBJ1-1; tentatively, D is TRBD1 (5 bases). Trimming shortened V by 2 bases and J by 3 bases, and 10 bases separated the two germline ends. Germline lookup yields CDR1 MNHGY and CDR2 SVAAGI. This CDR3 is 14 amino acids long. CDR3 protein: CASSYAGRDTEAFF. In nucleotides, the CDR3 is TGTGCCAGCAGTTATGCAGGGAGGGACACTGAAGCTTTCTTT.

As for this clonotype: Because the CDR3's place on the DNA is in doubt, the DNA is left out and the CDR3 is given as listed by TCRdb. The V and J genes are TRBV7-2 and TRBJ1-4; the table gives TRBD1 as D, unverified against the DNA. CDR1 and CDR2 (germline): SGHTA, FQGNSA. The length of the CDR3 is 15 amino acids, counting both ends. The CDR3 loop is CASSTSGGAGEKLFF.

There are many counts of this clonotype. The CDR3 protein is CATTGTFDGYTF. Here the CDR3 DNA reads TGTGCCACTACCGGGACATTTGATGGCTACACCTTC. The chain is built from TRBV28 and TRBJ1-2, with TRBD1 as a possible D gene (6 bases). Trimming pared 10 bases from V and 6 bases from J, leaving 15 bases between. Per germline, CDR1 MDHEN and CDR2 SYDVKM. CDR3 size: 12 residues.

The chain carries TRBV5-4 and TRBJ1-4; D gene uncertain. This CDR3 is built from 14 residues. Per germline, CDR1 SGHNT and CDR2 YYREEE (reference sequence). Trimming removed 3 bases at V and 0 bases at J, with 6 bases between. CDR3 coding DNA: TGTGCCAGCAGCTCGACTCCAACTAATGAAAAACTGTTTTTT. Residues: CASSSTPTNEKLFF.

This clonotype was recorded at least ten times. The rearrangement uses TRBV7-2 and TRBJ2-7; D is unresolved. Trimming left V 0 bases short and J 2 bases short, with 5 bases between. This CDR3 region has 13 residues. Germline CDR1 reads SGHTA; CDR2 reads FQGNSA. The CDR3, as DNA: TGTGCCAGCAGCTTAGCCCTGACCTACGAGCAGTACTTC. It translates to CASSLALTYEQYF. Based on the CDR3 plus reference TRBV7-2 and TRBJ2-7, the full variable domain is GAGVSQSPSNKVTEKGKDVELRCDPISGHTALYWYRQSLGQGLEFLIYFQGNSAPDKSGLPSDRFSAERTGGSVSTLTIQRTQQEDSAVYLCASSLALTYEQYFGPGTRLTVT.

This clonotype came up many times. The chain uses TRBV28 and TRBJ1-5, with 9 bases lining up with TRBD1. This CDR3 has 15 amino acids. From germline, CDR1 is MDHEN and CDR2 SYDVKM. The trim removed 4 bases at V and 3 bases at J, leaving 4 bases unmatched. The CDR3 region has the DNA TGTGCCAGCAGTTACAGGGGGCAGGTCAATCAGCCCCAGCATTTT. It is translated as CASSYRGQVNQPQHF.

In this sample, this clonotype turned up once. In nucleotides, the CDR3 is TGCGCCAGCAGCCAAGGGTTACAGGGATATCAGCCCCAGCATTTT. This encodes CASSQGLQGYQPQHF. The chain carries TRBV4-3 and TRBJ1-5; a possible D gene is TRBD1 (6 bases). From germline, CDR1 is LGHNA and CDR2 YSLEER. V was shortened by 1 base and J by 5 bases, with 12 bases between the two germline ends. This CDR3 comprises 15 residues.

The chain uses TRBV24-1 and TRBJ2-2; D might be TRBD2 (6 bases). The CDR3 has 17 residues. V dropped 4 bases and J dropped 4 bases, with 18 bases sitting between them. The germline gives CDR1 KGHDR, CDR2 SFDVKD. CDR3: CATSDPTGLGSTGELFF. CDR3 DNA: TGTGCCACCAGTGACCCAACGGGACTGGGGAGCACCGGGGAGCTGTTTTTT.

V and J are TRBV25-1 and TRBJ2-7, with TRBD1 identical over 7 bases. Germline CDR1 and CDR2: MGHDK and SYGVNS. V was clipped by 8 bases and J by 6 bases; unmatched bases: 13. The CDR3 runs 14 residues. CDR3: CASLSRDSPGEQYF. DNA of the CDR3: TGTGCCAGCTTAAGCAGGGACAGTCCCGGCGAGCAGTACTTC.

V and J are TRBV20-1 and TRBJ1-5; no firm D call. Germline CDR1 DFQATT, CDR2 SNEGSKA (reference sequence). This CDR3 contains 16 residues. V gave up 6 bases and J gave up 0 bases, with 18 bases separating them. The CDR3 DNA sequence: TGCAGTGCCATTCGGAGGGATTCCTATAGCAATCAGCCCCAGCATTTT. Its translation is CSAIRRDSYSNQPQHF.

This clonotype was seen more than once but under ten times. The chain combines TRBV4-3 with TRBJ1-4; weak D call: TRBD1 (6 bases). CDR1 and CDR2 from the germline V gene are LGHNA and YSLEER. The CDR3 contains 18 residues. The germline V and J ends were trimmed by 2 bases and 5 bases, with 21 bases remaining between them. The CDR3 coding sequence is TGCGCCAGCAGCCAAATCCATGGGGGGCTTCAGAAGAATGAAAAACTGTTTTTT. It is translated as CASSQIHGGLQKNEKLFF.

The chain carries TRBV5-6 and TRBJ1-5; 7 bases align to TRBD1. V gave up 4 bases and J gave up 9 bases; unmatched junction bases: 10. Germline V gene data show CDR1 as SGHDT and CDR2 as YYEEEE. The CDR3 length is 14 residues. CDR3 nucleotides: TGTGCCAGCAGCACGGGACAGCCCGCCGGGCCCCAGCATTTT. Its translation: CASSTGQPAGPQHF.

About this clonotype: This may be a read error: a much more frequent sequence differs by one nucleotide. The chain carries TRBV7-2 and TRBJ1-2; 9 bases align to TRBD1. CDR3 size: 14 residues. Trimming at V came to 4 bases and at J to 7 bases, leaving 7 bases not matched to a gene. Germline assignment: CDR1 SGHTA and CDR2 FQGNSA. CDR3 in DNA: TGTGCCAGCAGCTCCCTACAGGGGGCGTGTGGCTACACCTTC. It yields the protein CASSSLQGACGYTF.

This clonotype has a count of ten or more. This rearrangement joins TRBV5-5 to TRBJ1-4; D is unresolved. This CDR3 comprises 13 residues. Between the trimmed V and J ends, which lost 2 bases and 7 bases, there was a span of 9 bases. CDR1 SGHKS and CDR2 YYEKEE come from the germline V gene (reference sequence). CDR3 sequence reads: CASSLTHFEKLFF. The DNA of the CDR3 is TGTGCCAGCAGCTTAACCCACTTTGAAAAACTGTTTTTT. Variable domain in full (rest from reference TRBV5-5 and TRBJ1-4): DAGVTQSPTHLIKTRGQQVTLRCSPISGHKSVSWYQQVLGQGPQFIFQYYEKEERGRGNFPDRFSARQFPNYSSELNVNALLLGDSALYLCASSLTHFEKLFFGSGTQLSVL.

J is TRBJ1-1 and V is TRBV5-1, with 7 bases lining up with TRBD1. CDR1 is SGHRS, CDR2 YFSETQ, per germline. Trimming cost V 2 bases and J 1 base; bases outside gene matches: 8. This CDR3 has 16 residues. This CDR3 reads CASSFQGGRGNTEAFF. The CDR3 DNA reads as TGCGCCAGCAGCTTCCAGGGGGGACGGGGGAACACTGAAGCTTTCTTT.

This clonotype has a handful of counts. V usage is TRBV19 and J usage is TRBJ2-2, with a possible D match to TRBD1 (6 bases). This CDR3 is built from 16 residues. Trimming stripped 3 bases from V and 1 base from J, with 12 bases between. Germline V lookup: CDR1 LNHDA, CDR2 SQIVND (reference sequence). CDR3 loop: CASSMWVTGNTGELFF. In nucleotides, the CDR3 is TGTGCCAGTAGTATGTGGGTGACAGGGAACACCGGGGAGCTGTTTTTT.

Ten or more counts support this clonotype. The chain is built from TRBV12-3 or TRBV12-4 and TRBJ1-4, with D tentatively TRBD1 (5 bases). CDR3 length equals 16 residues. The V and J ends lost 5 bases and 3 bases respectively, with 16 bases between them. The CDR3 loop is CASSLTLWGANEKLFF. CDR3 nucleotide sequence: TGTGCCAGCAGTCTCACCTTATGGGGGGCTAATGAAAAACTGTTTTTT.

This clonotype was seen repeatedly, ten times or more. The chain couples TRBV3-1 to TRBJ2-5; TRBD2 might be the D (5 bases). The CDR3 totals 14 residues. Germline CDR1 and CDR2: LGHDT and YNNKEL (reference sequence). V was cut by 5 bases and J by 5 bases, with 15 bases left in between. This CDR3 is CASSDLLEDETQYF. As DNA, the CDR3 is TGTGCCAGCAGCGACCTATTGGAGGACGAGACCCAGTACTTC.

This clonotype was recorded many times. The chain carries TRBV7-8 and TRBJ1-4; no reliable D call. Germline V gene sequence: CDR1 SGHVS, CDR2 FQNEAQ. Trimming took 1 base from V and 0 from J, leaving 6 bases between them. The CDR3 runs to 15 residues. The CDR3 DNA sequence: TGTGCCAGCAGCTTAGAAACCGCAACTAATGAAAAACTGTTTTTT. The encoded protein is CASSLETATNEKLFF.

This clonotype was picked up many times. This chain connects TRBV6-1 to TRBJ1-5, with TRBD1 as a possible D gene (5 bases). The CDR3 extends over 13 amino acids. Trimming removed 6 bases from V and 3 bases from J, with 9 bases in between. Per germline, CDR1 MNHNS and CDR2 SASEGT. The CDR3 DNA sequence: TGTGCCAGCAGGGGACGGCTCAATCAGCCCCAGCATTTT. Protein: CASRGRLNQPQHF.

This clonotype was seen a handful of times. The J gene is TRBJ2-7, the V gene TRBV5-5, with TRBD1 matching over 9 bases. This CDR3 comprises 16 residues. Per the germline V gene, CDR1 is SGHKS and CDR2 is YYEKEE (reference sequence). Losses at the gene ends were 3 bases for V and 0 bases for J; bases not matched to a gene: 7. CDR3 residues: CASSSGSGQGSYEQYF. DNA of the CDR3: TGTGCCAGCAGCTCCGGGTCGGGACAGGGCTCCTACGAGCAGTACTTC.